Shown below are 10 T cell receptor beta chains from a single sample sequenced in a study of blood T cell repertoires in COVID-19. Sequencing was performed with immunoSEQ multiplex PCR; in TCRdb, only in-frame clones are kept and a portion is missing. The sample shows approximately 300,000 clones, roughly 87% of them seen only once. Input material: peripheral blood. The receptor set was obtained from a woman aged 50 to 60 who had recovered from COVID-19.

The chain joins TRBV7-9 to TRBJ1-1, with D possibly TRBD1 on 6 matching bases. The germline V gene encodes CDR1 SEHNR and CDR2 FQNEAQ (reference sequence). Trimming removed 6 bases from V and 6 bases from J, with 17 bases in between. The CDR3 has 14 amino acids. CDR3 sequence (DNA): TGTGCCAGCAGAACCGGGACACTCTCTTCTGAAGCTTTCTTT. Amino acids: CASRTGTLSSEAFF.

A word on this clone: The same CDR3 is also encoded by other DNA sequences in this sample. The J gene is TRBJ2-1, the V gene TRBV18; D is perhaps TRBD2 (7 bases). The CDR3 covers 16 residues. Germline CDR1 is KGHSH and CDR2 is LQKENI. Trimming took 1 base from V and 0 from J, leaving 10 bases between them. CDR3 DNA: TGTGCCAGCTCACCACGGCGGGGGCGCTCCTACAATGAGCAGTTCTTC. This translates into CASSPRRGRSYNEQFF.

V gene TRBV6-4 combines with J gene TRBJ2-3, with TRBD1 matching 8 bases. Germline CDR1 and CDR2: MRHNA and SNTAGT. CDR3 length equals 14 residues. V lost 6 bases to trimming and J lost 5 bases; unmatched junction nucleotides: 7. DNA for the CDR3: TGTGCCAGCAGCCCGACAGGGGCCGGAGATACGCAGTATTTT. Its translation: CASSPTGAGDTQYF.

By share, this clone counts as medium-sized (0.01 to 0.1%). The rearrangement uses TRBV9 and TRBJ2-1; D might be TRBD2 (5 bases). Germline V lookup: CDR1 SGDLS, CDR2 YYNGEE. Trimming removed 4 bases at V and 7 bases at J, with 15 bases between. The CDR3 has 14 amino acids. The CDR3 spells CASSSRTGSNEQFF. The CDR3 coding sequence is TGTGCCAGCAGCTCACGGACTGGGTCGAATGAGCAGTTCTTC.

The DNA of the CDR3 is TGTGCCAGCAGCCAAGAAGGGTGGGGGACTAATCTCTACGAGCAGTACTTC. It encodes CASSQEGWGTNLYEQYF. This sequence joins TRBV4-2 and TRBJ2-7, with 7 bases that match TRBD2. In germline, CDR1 is LGHNA, CDR2 YNFKEQ. V dropped 0 bases and J dropped 3; count of bases not matched to a gene: 11. The CDR3 has 17 residues.

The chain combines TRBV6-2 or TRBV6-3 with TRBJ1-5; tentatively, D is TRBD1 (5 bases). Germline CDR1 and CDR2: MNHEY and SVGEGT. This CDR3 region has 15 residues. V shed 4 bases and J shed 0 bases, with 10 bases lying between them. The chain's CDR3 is CASSSPGPSNQPQHF. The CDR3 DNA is TGTGCCAGCAGTTCTCCAGGGCCTAGCAATCAGCCCCAGCATTTT.

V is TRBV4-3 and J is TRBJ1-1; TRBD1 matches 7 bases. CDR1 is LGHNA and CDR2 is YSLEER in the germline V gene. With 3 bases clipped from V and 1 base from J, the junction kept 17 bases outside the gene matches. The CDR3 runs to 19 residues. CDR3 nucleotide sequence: TGCGCCAGCAGCCACCCTAAGACAGGGCACGGGCCGAAGAACACTGAAGCTTTCTTT. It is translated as CASSHPKTGHGPKNTEAFF.

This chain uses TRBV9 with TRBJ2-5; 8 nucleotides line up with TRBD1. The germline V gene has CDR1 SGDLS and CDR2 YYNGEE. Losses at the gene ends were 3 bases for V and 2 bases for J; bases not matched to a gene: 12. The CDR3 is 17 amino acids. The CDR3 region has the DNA TGTGCCAGCAGCGCCGACAGGGGTTCTATTTTTCAAGAGACCCAGTACTTC. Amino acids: CASSADRGSIFQETQYF.

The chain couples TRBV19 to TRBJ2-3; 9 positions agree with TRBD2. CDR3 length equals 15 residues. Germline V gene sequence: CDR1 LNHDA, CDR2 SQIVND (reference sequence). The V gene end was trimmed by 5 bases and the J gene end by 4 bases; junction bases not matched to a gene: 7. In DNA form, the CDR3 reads TGTGCCAGTAGTCTAGTAGCGGGGGCGGCAGATACGCAGTATTTT. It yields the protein CASSLVAGAADTQYF.

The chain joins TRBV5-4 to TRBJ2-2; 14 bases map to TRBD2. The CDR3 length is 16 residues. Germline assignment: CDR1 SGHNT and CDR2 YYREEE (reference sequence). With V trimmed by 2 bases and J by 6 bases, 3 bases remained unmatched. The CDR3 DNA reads TGTGCCAGCAGCTTATGGACTAGCGGGGGGCCCGGGGAGCTGTTTTTT. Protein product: CASSLWTSGGPGELFF.